What follows are 14 T cell receptor beta chains derived from one specimen sequenced in a study of Graves' ophthalmopathy and Graves' hyperthyroidism. As the template, RNA transcripts were used to amplify TCR beta CDR3 regions. Following a first-round RT-PCR that used HTBI primers, a second-round multiplex PCR was carried out. TCRdb reprocessed the multiplex PCR reads via MiXCR and lists one record per CDR3 protein. The sample holds about 500,000 distinct CDR3 sequences, around an eighth seen once. The sequenced sample was blood. These TCRs come from a woman aged 25 to 45 with Graves' ophthalmopathy.

Only one count was recorded for this clonotype. The rearrangement links TRBV12-3 or TRBV12-4 to TRBJ2-6, with D unclear. The CDR3 covers 14 residues. V lost 7 bases and J 1 base, leaving 8 bases between the germline ends. CDR3 protein: CASKEQSGANVLTF. CDR3 nucleotide sequence: TGTGCCAGCAAAGAGCAGTCTGGGGCCAACGTCCTGACTTTC.

This clonotype occurred many times. This chain joins TRBV7-2 and TRBJ2-5, with D perhaps TRBD1 (6 bases). The CDR3 totals 15 residues. Germline V gene sequence: CDR1 SGHTA, CDR2 FQGNSA. The V and J ends lost 2 bases and 1 base respectively, with 11 bases between them. CDR3 amino acids: CASSLSRTAQETQYF. The CDR3 nucleotides read TGTGCCAGCAGCTTATCCCGGACAGCCCAAGAGACCCAGTACTTC. Full variable domain (rest looked up from reference TRBV7-2 and TRBJ2-5): GAGVSQSPSNKVTEKGKDVELRCDPISGHTALYWYRQSLGQGLEFLIYFQGNSAPDKSGLPSDRFSAERTGGSVSTLTIQRTQQEDSAVYLCASSLSRTAQETQYFGPGTRLLVL.

This clonotype showed up many times. The chain links TRBV28 to TRBJ2-5, with D perhaps TRBD1 or TRBD2 (5 bases each). The CDR3 extends over 16 amino acids. In germline, CDR1 is MDHEN, CDR2 SYDVKM. V lost 6 bases, J lost 2 bases, and 19 bases lay in between. CDR3 nucleotide sequence: TGTGCCAGCAGCTCTCCAATGGGGACCGGACAAGAGACCCAGTACTTC. Its translation: CASSSPMGTGQETQYF.

Worth noting for this clonotype: Relative to the germline gene, one junction end is altered; a read error may explain this. The J gene is TRBJ1-1, the V gene TRBV18; D gene ambiguous. Germline V gene lookup returns CDR1 KGHSH and CDR2 LQKENI. This CDR3 comprises 16 residues. The CDR3 loop is CASSPASQDVFTEACF. The CDR3 DNA is TGTGCCAGCTCACCGGCAAGTCAGGACGTGTTCACTGAAGCTTGCTTT.

In its sample, this clonotype was seen many times. The chain couples TRBV6-1 to TRBJ1-1; 9 nucleotides agree with TRBD1. With V trimmed by 5 bases and J by 1 base, 5 bases remained unmatched. The germline V gene has CDR1 MNHNS and CDR2 SASEGT. There are 15 residues in the CDR3. The CDR3 coding sequence is TGTGCCAGCAGTCTCCGGACAGGGGCGAACACTGAAGCTTTCTTT. This translates into CASSLRTGANTEAFF.

There are a few counts of this clonotype. The CDR3 region is CASSPPNRAGELFF. The CDR3 DNA reads TGTGCCAGCTCACCTCCGAACAGGGCCGGGGAGCTGTTTTTT. The chain employs TRBV18 and TRBJ2-2; TRBD1 might be the D (6 bases). The CDR3 covers 14 residues. Trimming took 3 bases from V and 6 from J, leaving 11 bases between them. Germline V lookup: CDR1 KGHSH, CDR2 LQKENI.

This clonotype was counted at least ten times. The V and J genes are TRBV9 and TRBJ1-5; no clear D gene. CDR1 is SGDLS, CDR2 YYNGEE, per germline. The CDR3 totals 14 residues. Trimming stripped 3 bases from V and 1 base from J, with 8 bases between. CDR3 region: CASSGGPSNQPQHF. CDR3 nucleotides: TGTGCCAGCAGCGGAGGACCGAGCAATCAGCCCCAGCATTTT.

This clonotype showed up many times. The gene calls are TRBV19 and TRBJ2-6; D could derive from TRBD1 or TRBD2 (6 bases each). This CDR3 contains 16 residues. V gave up 6 bases and J gave up 4 bases, with 16 bases separating them. CDR1 and CDR2 (germline): LNHDA, SQIVND (reference sequence). The CDR3 reads CASREVGGAGANVLTF. CDR3 bases: TGTGCCAGTAGGGAGGTGGGGGGCGCCGGGGCCAACGTCCTGACTTTC.

This clonotype came up many times. The V call is TRBV6-2 or TRBV6-3, the J call TRBJ1-2; tentative D call: TRBD1 (6 bases). CDR3 length equals 15 residues. CDR1 and CDR2 from the germline V gene are MNHEY and SVGEGT. Between the trimmed V and J ends, which lost 2 bases and 6 bases, there was a span of 16 bases. Written as DNA, the CDR3 is TGTGCCAGCAGTTACCCCATGGGCGGGGGCAATGGCTACACCTTC. Protein: CASSYPMGGGNGYTF.

There are many counts of this clonotype. This sequence joins TRBV10-3 and TRBJ2-5, with 10 nucleotides matching TRBD2. CDR3 size: 15 residues. Germline CDR1 reads ENHRY; CDR2 reads SYGVKD. The trim removed 6 bases at V and 0 bases at J, leaving 4 bases unmatched. CDR3 sequence (DNA): TGTGCCATCAGCGGTAGCGGGAGGTACCAAGAGACCCAGTACTTC. Its protein is CAISGSGRYQETQYF.

This clonotype was counted many times. The V gene is TRBV28, the J gene TRBJ2-7; D may be TRBD2 (5 bases). Germline CDR1 and CDR2: MDHEN and SYDVKM. The V end lost 8 bases, the J end lost 1 base, and 9 bases lay between the germline ends. The CDR3 consists of 12 residues. The CDR3 here is CASGEGSYEQYF. In nucleotides, the CDR3 is TGTGCCAGCGGTGAGGGTTCCTACGAGCAGTACTTC. Using reference TRBV28 and TRBJ2-7 for the parts outside the CDR3, the full variable domain is DVKVTQSSRYLVKRTGEKVFLECVQDMDHENMFWYRQDPGLGLRLIYFSYDVKMKEKGDIPEGYSVSREKKERFSLILESASTNQTSMYLCASGEGSYEQYFGPGTRLTVT.

This clonotype has ten or more counts. This chain links TRBV7-9 with TRBJ2-5; D might be TRBD2 (5 bases). The CDR3 has 11 residues. V was trimmed by 7 bases and J by 5 bases, leaving 8 bases between them. The V gene's germline CDR1 is SEHNR and CDR2 FQNEAQ (reference sequence). CDR3 protein: CASTWEETQYF. The CDR3 region has the DNA TGTGCCAGCACCTGGGAGGAGACCCAGTACTTC.

This clonotype was counted at least ten times. The chain employs TRBV9 and TRBJ1-2, with a weak D call TRBD1 (5 bases). Germline-derived CDR1 and CDR2 are SGDLS and YYNGEE. V gave up 4 bases and J gave up 4 bases, with 20 bases separating them. The CDR3 extends over 16 amino acids. CDR3 nucleotide sequence: TGTGCCAGCAGCCCCTCCGGGACCGCAGAATTCTATGGCTACACCTTC. It translates to CASSPSGTAEFYGYTF. Using reference TRBV9 and TRBJ1-2 for the parts outside the CDR3, the full variable domain is DSGVTQTPKHLITATGQRVTLRCSPRSGDLSVYWYQQSLDQGLQFLIQYYNGEERAKGNILERFSAQQFPDLHSELNLSSLELGDSALYFCASSPSGTAEFYGYTFGSGTRLTVV.

On this clonotype itself: Lacking the conserved final phenylalanine or tryptophan, this CDR3 likely reflects a read error. V gene TRBV10-3 combines with J gene TRBJ2-5; 7 bases line up with TRBD2. The germline CDR1 and CDR2 sequences are ENHRY and SYGVKD. This CDR3 region has 14 residues. V gave up 10 bases and J gave up 9 bases; unmatched junction bases: 17. The CDR3 is CATSGTIVWESQYY. The CDR3, as DNA: TGTGCCACGTCCGGGACTATAGTGTGGGAGTCCCAGTACTAC.